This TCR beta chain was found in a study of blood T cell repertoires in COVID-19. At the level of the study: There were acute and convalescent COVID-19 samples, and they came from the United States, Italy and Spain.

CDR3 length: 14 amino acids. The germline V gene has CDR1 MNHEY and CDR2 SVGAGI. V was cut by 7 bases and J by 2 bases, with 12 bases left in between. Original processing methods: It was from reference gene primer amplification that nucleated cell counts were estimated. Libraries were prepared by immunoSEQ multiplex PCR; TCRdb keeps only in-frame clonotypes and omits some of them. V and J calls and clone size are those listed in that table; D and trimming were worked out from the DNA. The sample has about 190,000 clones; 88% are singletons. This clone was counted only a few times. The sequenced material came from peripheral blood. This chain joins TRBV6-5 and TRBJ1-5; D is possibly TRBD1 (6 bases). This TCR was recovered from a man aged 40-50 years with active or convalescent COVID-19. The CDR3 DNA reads TGTGCCAGCAATCCGACAGGAGGCAATCAGCCCCAGCATTTT. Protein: CASNPTGGNQPQHF.